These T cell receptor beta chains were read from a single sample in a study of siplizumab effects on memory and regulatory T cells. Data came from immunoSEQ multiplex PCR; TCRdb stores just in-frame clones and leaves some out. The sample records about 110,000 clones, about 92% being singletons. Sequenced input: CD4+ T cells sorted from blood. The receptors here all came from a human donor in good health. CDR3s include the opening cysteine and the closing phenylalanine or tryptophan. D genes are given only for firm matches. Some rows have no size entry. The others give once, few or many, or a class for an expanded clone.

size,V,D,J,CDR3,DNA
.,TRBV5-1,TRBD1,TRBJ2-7,CASSMPGQSYEQYF,TGCGCCAGCAGCATGCCGGGACAGAGCTACGAGCAGTACTTC
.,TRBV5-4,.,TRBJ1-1,CASSLTGMNSEAFF,TGTGCCAGCAGCTTGACAGGGATGAATTCTGAAGCTTTCTTT
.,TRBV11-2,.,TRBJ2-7,CASSLERTPRSEQYF,TGTGCCAGCAGCTTAGAGCGGACACCAAGGAGCGAGCAGTACTTC
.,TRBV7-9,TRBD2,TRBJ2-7,CASSLDSGAYEQYF,TGTGCCAGCAGCTTAGATAGCGGGGCCTACGAGCAGTACTTC
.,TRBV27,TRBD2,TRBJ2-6,CASGRVGLAGAGANVLTF,TGTGCCAGCGGGCGTGTGGGACTAGCGGGAGCCGGGGCCAACGTCCTGACTTTC
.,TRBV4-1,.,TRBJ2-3,CASSQGVGPPTDTQYF,TGCGCCAGCAGCCAAGGAGTCGGGCCGCCCACAGATACGCAGTATTTT
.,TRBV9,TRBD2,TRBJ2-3,CASSEGLAGKDTQYF,TGTGCCAGCAGCGAGGGACTAGCGGGAAAAGATACGCAGTATTTT
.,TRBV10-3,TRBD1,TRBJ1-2,CATWDRGSIGYTF,TGTGCCACCTGGGACAGGGGGTCTATTGGCTACACCTTC
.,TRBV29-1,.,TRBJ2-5,CSVGETQYF,TGCAGCGTAGGAGAGACCCAGTACTTC
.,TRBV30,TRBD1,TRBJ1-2,CAWSRDRGNYGYTF,TGTGCCTGGAGTCGCGACAGGGGCAACTATGGCTACACCTTC
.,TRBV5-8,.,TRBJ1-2,CASSSRVFSYGYTF,TGTGCCAGCAGCTCCAGGGTCTTTAGCTATGGCTACACCTTC
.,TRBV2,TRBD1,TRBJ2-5,CASTVQGIETQYF,TGTGCCAGCACCGTACAGGGGATCGAGACCCAGTACTTC
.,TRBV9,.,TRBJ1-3,CASSTRDTYNSGNTIYF,TGTGCCAGCAGCACCCGGGACACCTATAACTCTGGAAACACCATATATTTT
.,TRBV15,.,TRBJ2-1,CATSRDVGRYNEQFF,TGTGCCACCAGCAGAGACGTCGGGAGATACAATGAGCAGTTCTTC
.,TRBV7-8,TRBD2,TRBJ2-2,CASSLVASGANTGELFF,TGTGCCAGCAGCTTAGTGGCTAGCGGGGCGAACACCGGGGAGCTGTTTTTT
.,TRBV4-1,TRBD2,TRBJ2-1,CASSQAGLAGGPENNEQFF,TGCGCCAGCAGCCAAGCGGGACTAGCGGGAGGGCCAGAAAACAATGAGCAGTTCTTC
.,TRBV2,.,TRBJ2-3,CASAGRSSTDTQYF,TGTGCCAGCGCCGGGAGATCTAGCACAGATACGCAGTATTTT
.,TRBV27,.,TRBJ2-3,CASSLIGGTHTDTQYF,TGTGCCAGCAGTTTAATTGGAGGGACACACACAGATACGCAGTATTTT
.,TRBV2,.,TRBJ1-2,CASSEPVIPGYTF,TGTGCCAGCAGTGAACCAGTTATTCCGGGCTACACCTTC
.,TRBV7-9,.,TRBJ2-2,CASSPMAGNTGELFF,TGTGCCAGCAGCCCTATGGCGGGTAACACCGGGGAGCTGTTTTTT
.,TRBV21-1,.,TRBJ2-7,CAISGTNSYEQYF,TGTGCCATCTCCGGGACAAATTCCTACGAGCAGTACTTC
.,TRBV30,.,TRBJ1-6,CAWGQQAQFSPLHF,TGTGCCTGGGGACAGCAGGCCCAGTTTTCACCCCTCCACTTT
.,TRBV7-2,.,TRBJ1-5,CASSLSWGPSNQPQHF,TGTGCCAGCAGCCTCAGCTGGGGGCCCAGCAATCAGCCCCAGCATTTT
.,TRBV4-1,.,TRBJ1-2,CASSQALGIYGYTF,TGCGCCAGCAGCCAAGCTCTGGGGATCTATGGCTACACCTTC
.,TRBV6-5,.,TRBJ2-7,CASRRGIDEQYF,TGTGCCAGCCGAAGGGGGATCGACGAGCAGTACTTC
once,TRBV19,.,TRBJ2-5,CASKGGGPPGTQYF,TGTGCCAGTAAGGGCGGCGGACCACCCGGGACCCAGTACTTC
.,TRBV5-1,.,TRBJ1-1,CASSEPGGQSGEAFF,TGCGCCAGCAGCGAACCCGGGGGACAATCAGGGGAAGCTTTCTTT
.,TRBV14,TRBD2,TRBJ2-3,CASSAPTSGGGPSTDTQYF,TGTGCCAGCAGCGCTCCGACTAGCGGGGGAGGCCCTAGCACAGATACGCAGTATTTT
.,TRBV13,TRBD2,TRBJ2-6,CASSFRGAGANVLTF,TGTGCCAGCAGCTTTCGGGGGGCTGGGGCCAACGTCCTGACTTTC
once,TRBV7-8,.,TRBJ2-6,CASSPRHGSGANVLTF,TGTGCCAGCAGCCCACGCCATGGCTCTGGGGCCAACGTCCTGACTTTC
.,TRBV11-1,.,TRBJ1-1,CASRGPIFTEAFF,TGTGCCAGCAGAGGGCCGATTTTCACTGAAGCTTTCTTT
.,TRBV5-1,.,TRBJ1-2,CASSHGTLGNSYGYTF,TGCGCCAGCAGCCATGGGACACTCGGTAACTCCTATGGCTACACCTTC
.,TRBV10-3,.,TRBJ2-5,CAISDKNPPGETQYF,TGTGCCATCAGTGATAAGAATCCGCCGGGGGAGACCCAGTACTTC